This is a list of T cell receptor beta chains from one sample in a study of T cell responses to AZD1222 COVID-19 vaccine. TCRdb keeps only in-frame clones here, not all; method: immunoSEQ multiplex PCR. The table records 150,000 or so clones, about nine tenths of them present only once. The sequenced sample was peripheral blood, obtained on day 0 of AZD1222 vaccination. The receptors come from an adult in good health. Both conserved end residues are part of each CDR3. Each record gives: V gene, D gene, CDR3 protein. D genes are given only for firm matches.

>TRBV30|NA
CAWTGQNYGYTF
>TRBV10-3|TRBD1
CAIRTDRAANTEAFF
>TRBV6-6|NA
CASMKWEVPRRGYTF
>TRBV6-5|NA
CASRENYEQYF
>TRBV6-2/TRBV6-3|TRBD1
CASSPGTGRGPQYF
>TRBV6-2/TRBV6-3|NA
CASSFLEDADSPLHF
>TRBV3-1/TRBV3-2|TRBD2
CASSLKAGVGLNEQFF
>TRBV29-1|NA
CSGGEKLFF
>TRBV28|TRBD1
CASRLSQGAGELFF
>TRBV7-6|TRBD1
CASSLRSGGTGARETQYF
>TRBV29-1|NA
CSVVDIYGYTF
>TRBV7-8|NA
CASSLGSGTNTEAFF
>TRBV20-1|NA
CSASSSNYEQYF
>TRBV11-1|NA
CASSPRGRGSYEQYF
>TRBV11-1|TRBD2
CASSFTSGRGEQYF
>TRBV7-9|NA
CASSLGATTEAFF
>TRBV6-2/TRBV6-3|TRBD2
CASSTPKVAGNNEQFF
>TRBV28|NA
CASNERYGYTF
>TRBV30|NA
CAWTTGATYEQYF
>TRBV27|NA
CASSLSRRGTREAFF
>TRBV5-6|NA
CASSYRSGNQPQHF
>TRBV5-1|NA
CASSLNSPLNEQFF
>TRBV5-1|NA
CASSLPGNTGELFF
>TRBV19|TRBD1
CASSIESFQGAAHGYTF
>TRBV15|NA
CATSRGEGTDTQYF
>TRBV6-5|NA
CASSRTSSGNTIYF
>TRBV9|TRBD1
CASSGTGGSNEKLFF
>TRBV29-1|NA
CSVPGLLFTDTQYF
>TRBV11-3|TRBD1
CASSPGQGARETQYF
>TRBV3-1/TRBV3-2|NA
CASSARRGGEAFF
>TRBV30|TRBD1
CAWSVGTGNYEQYF
>TRBV27|NA
CASSQGIFMNTEAFF
>TRBV6-1|TRBD1
CASSERTGGMGQPQHF
>TRBV7-6|NA
CASSFQETQYF
>TRBV12-3/TRBV12-4|NA
CASSSQDLLRYF
>TRBV9|NA
CASSGSGMGETQYF
>TRBV11-2|TRBD2
CASSTGLAGGVTGELFF
>TRBV7-9|TRBD1
CASSHEKTGINTEAFF
>TRBV2|NA
CASGFGHQNIDGYTF
>TRBV5-1|NA
CASRWQPTYNEQFF
>TRBV12-1|NA
CASSPIRQGAEKLFF
>TRBV27|NA
CASRSFGNQPQHF
>TRBV5-1|NA
CASSYLGATNEKLFF
>TRBV28|NA
CASSTYRVSQPQHF
>TRBV12-3/TRBV12-4|TRBD1
CASRGQAEKLFF
>TRBV7-7|TRBD2
CASSLGTSGSGEQFF
>TRBV7-9|NA
CASSPPGGMGYTF
>TRBV15|TRBD2
CATSRDQAGGRWNGELFF
>TRBV20-1|NA
CSASTDTQYF
>TRBV30|NA
CAWNKRRMNTEAFF
>TRBV3-1/TRBV3-2|NA
CASSNRGGSRKYEQFF